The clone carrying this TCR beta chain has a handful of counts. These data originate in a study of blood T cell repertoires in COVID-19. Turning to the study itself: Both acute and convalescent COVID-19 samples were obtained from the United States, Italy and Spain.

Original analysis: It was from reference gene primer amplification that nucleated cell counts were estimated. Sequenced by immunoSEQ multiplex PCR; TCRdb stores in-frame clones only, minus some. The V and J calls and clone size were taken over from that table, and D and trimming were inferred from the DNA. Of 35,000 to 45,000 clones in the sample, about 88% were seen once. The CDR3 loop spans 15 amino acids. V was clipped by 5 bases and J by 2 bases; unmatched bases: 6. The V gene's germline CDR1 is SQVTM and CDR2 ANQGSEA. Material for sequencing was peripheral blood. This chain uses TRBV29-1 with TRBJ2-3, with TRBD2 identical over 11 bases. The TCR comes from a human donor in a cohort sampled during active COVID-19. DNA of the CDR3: TGCAGCGTTCCGACTAGCGGGGCCCACACAGATACGCAGTATTTT. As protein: CSVPTSGAHTDTQYF.